Listed here are 8 T cell receptor beta chains from one sample, sequenced in a study of CD8 T cells in Susac syndrome. RNA, at about 0.5 to 1 ug, was reverse transcribed with random hexamers. A single record per CDR3 protein comes from TCRdb applying MiXCR to the immunoSEQ multiplex PCR reads. The sample yields 250,000 to 300,000 distinct CDR3 sequences, approximately 85% seen once. The material sequenced was CD8+ T cells from PBMCs. The receptors were sampled from a human donor with multiple sclerosis.

This clonotype was seen more than once but under ten times. The rearrangement uses TRBV4-3 and TRBJ2-3; 11 bases align to TRBD2. This CDR3 spans 19 amino acids. With 4 bases clipped from V and 0 bases from J, the junction kept 12 bases outside the gene matches. Germline V gives CDR1 LGHNA, CDR2 YSLEER. The CDR3 loop is CASSRDGLAGGGSTDTQYF. The CDR3 nucleotides are TGCGCCAGCAGCCGGGATGGGCTAGCGGGAGGAGGAAGCACAGATACGCAGTATTTT.

This rearrangement joins TRBV6-1 to TRBJ2-2; D gene ambiguous. The CDR3 extends over 12 amino acids. The germline V gene has CDR1 MNHNS and CDR2 SASEGT. Deletions cut 6 bases from V and 8 bases from J, with 10 bases between. CDR3 in DNA: TGTGCCAGCAGCCTTTCTCGGGGGGAGCTGTTTTTT. Protein product: CASSLSRGELFF.

The rearrangement uses TRBV5-1 and TRBJ1-5; D is possibly TRBD1 (6 bases). The CDR3 runs 15 residues. V was cut by 2 bases and J by 2 bases, with 11 bases left in between. Germline CDR1 is SGHRS and CDR2 is YFSETQ. Here the CDR3 reads CASSLGGMGNQPQHF. The CDR3 bases are TGCGCCAGCAGCTTAGGGGGTATGGGCAATCAGCCCCAGCATTTT. The complete variable domain, with remaining parts taken from reference TRBV5-1 and TRBJ1-5, reads KAGVTQTPRYLIKTRGQQVTLSCSPISGHRSVSWYQQTPGQGLQFLFEYFSETQRNKGNFPGRFSGRQFSNSRSEMNVSTLELGDSALYLCASSLGGMGNQPQHFGDGTRLSIL.

This chain connects TRBV4-2 to TRBJ2-5; TRBD1 matches at 7 bases. With 0 bases clipped from V and 5 bases from J, the junction kept 9 bases outside the gene matches. Germline V gene sequence: CDR1 LGHNA, CDR2 YNFKEQ. The CDR3 extends over 16 amino acids. The CDR3 is CASSQDQGQVVETQYF. CDR3 nucleotides: TGTGCCAGCAGCCAAGATCAAGGACAGGTCGTGGAGACCCAGTACTTC.

The chain joins TRBV20-1 to TRBJ1-2; D may be TRBD1 (6 bases). Germline loops: CDR1 DFQATT, CDR2 SNEGSKA (reference sequence). Trimming left V 0 bases short and J 3 bases short, with 11 bases between. The CDR3 is 14 amino acids. The CDR3, as DNA: TGCAGTGCTAGAGAGGGCGGGACATACTATGGCTACACCTTC. The encoded protein is CSAREGGTYYGYTF.

V and J are TRBV19 and TRBJ2-1; TRBD2 aligns across 10 bases. The CDR3 is 15 amino acids. The germline V gene has CDR1 LNHDA and CDR2 SQIVND (reference sequence). Losses at the gene ends were 3 bases for V and 2 bases for J; bases not matched to a gene: 1. CDR3 DNA: TGTGCCAGTAGTATCGGGACTAGCGCCTACAATGAGCAGTTCTTC. Amino acids: CASSIGTSAYNEQFF.

This clonotype has only one observation. This sequence joins TRBV30 and TRBJ2-1; 7 nucleotides match TRBD2. CDR1 GTSNPN and CDR2 SVGIG come from the germline V gene (reference sequence). The CDR3 loop spans 14 amino acids. Trimming removed 0 bases from V and 8 bases from J; junction bases left unmatched: 7. CDR3 sequence: CAWSVAGFTDEQFF. CDR3 sequence (DNA): TGTGCCTGGAGTGTAGCGGGATTTACGGATGAGCAGTTCTTC.

The CDR3 region is CASSIPIQGSPGYTF. CDR3 nucleotide sequence: TGTGCCAGTAGTATCCCAATACAGGGTTCTCCGGGCTACACCTTC. The chain joins TRBV19 to TRBJ1-2; D might be TRBD1 (6 bases). The CDR3 runs 15 residues. Deletions cut 3 bases from V and 8 bases from J, with 19 bases between. Germline CDR1 is LNHDA and CDR2 is SQIVND (reference sequence).